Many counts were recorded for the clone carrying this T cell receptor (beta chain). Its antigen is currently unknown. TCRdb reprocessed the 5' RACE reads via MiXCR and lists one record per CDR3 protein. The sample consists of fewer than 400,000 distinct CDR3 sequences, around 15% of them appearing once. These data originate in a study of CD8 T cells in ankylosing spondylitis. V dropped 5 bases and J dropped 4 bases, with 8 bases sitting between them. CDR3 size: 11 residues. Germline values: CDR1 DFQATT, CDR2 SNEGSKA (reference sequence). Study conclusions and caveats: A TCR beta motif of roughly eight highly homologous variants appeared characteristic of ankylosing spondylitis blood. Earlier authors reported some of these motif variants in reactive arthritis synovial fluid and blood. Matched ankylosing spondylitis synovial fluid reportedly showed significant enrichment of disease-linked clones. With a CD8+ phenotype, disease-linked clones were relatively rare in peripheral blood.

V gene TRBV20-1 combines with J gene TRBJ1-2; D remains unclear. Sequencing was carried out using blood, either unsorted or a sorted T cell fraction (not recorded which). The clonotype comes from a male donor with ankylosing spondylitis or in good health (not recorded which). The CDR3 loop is CSARTGYGYTF. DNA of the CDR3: TGCAGTGCTCGGACGGGCTATGGCTACACCTTC.